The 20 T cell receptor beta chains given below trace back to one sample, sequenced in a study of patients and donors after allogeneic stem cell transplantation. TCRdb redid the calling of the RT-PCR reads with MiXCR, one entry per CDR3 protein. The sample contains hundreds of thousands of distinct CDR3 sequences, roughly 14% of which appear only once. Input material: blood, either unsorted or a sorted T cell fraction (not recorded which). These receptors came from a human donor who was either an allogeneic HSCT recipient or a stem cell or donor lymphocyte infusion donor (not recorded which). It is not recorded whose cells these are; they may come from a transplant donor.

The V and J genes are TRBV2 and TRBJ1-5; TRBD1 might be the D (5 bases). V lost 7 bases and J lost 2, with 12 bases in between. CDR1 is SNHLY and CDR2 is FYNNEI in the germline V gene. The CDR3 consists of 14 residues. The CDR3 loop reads CASMGVGGNQPQHF. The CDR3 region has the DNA TGTGCCAGCATGGGCGTGGGGGGCAATCAGCCCCAGCATTTT.

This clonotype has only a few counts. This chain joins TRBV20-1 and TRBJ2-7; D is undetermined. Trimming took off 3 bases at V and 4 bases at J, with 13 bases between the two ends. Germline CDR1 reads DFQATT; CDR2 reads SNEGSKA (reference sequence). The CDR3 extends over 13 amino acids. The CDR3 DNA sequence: TGCAGTGCTAGCCAACAGTTCAGATACGAGCAGTACTTC. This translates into CSASQQFRYEQYF.

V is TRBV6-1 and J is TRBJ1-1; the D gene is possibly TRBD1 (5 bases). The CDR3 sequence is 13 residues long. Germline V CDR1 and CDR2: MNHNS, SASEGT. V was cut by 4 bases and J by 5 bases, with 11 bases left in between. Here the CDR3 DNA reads TGTGCCAGCAGTGTGAGGGGAGGGACTGAAGCTTTCTTT. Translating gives CASSVRGGTEAFF.

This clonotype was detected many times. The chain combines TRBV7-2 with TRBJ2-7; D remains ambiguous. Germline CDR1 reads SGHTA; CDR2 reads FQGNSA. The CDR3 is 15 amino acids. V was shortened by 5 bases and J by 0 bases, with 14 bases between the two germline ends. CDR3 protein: CASSPVVGSSYEQYF. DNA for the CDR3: TGTGCCAGCAGCCCGGTGGTCGGCAGCTCCTACGAGCAGTACTTC.

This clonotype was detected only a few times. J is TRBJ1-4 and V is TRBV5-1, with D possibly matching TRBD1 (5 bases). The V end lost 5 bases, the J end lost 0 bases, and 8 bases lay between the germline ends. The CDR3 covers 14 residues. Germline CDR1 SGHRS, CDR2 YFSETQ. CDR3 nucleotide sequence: TGCGCCAGCAGATCAGGGTCAACTAATGAAAAACTGTTTTTT. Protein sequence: CASRSGSTNEKLFF.

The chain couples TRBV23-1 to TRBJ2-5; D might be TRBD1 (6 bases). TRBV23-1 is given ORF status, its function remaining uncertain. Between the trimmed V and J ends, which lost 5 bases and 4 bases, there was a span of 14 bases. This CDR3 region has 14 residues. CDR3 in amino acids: CASSKPGQIETQYF. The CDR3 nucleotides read TGCGCCAGCAGTAAACCAGGACAGATAGAGACCCAGTACTTC.

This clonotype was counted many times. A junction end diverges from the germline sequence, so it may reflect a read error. CDR3 bases: TGCGCCAGCAGCTTAGCAGGGATCAATCAGCCCCAGCATTTT. This gives the protein CASSLAGINQPQHF. The rearrangement joins TRBV7-8 to TRBJ1-5; TRBD1 is a possible D gene (5 bases). CDR1 is SGHVS, CDR2 FQNEAQ, per germline. There are 14 residues in the CDR3.

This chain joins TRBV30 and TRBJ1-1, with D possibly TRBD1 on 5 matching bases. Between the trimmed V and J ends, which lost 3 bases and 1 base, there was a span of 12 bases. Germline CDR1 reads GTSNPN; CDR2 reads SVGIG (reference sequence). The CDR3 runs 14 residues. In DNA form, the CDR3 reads TGTGCCTGGAGGCAACAGGCGGCGAACACTGAAGCTTTCTTT. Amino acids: CAWRQQAANTEAFF.

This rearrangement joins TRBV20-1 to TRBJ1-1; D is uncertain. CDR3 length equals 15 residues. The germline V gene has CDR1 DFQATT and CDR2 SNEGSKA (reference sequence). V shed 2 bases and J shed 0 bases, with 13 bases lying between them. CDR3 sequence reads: CSARLLRQLNTEAFF. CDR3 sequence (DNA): TGCAGTGCTAGATTGCTGCGGCAGTTGAACACTGAAGCTTTCTTT.

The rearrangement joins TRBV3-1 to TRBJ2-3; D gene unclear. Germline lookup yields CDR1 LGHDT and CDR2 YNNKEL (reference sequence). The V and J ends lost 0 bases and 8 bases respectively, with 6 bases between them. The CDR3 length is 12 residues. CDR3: CASSQDLLTQYF. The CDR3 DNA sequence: TGTGCCAGCAGCCAAGATCTTCTTACGCAGTATTTT.

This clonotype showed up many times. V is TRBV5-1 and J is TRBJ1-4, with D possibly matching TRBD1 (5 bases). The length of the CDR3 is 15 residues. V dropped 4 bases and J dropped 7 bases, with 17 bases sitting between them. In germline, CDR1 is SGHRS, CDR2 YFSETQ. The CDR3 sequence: CASSQGDLGVEKLFF. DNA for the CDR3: TGCGCCAGCAGCCAAGGGGACTTAGGGGTTGAAAAACTGTTTTTT.

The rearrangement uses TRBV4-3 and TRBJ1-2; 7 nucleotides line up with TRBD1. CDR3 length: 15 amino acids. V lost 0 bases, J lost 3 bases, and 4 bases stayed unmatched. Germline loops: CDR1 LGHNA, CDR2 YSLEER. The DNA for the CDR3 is TGCGCCAGCAGCCAAGATGTAGGGGGCGACTATGGCTACACCTTC. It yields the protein CASSQDVGGDYGYTF.

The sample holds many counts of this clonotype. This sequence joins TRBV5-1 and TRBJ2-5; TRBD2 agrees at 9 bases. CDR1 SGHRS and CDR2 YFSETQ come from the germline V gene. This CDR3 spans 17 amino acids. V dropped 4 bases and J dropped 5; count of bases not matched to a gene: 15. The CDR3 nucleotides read TGCGCCAGCAGCAATGGGCTCCTAGCGGGATCGAGTGAGACCCAGTACTTC. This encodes CASSNGLLAGSSETQYF.

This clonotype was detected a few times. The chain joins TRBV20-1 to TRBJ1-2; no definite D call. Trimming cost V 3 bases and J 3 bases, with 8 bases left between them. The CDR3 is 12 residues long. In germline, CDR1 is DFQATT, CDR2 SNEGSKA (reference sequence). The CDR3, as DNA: TGCAGTGCTAGCGGGGTGGACTATGGCTACACCTTC. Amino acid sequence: CSASGVDYGYTF.

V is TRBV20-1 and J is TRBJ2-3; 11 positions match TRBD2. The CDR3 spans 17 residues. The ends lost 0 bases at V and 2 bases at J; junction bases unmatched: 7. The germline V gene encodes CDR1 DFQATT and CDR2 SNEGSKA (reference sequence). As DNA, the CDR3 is TGCAGTGCTAGAGATCCGATAGCGGGAGGGCTCACAGATACGCAGTATTTT. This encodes CSARDPIAGGLTDTQYF.

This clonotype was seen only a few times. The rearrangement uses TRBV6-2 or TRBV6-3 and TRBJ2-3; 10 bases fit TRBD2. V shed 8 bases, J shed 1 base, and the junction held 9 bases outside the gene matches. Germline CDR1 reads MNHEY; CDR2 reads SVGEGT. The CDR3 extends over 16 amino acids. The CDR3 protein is CASGNFGTSGTDTQYF. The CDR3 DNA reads TGTGCCAGCGGAAATTTCGGGACTAGCGGCACAGATACGCAGTATTTT.

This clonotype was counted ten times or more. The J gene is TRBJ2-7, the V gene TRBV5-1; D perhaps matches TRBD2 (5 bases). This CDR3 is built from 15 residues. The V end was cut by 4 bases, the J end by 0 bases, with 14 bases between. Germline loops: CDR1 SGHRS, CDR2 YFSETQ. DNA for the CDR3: TGCGCCAGCAGCGCCGATGGGAGCTACTCCTACGAGCAGTACTTC. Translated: CASSADGSYSYEQYF.

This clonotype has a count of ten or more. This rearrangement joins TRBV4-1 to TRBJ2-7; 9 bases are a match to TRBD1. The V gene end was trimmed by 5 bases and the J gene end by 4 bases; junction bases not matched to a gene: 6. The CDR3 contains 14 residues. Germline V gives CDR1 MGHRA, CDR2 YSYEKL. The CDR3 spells CASSTGTGFYEQYF. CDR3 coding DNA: TGCGCCAGCAGCACCGGGACAGGGTTTTACGAGCAGTACTTC.

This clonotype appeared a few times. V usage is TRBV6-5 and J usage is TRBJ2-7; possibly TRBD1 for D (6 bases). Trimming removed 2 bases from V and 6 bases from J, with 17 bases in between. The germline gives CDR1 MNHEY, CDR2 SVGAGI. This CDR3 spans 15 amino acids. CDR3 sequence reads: CASSYQKQGRGEQYF. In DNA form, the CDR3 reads TGTGCCAGCAGTTACCAGAAACAGGGTCGCGGCGAGCAGTACTTC.

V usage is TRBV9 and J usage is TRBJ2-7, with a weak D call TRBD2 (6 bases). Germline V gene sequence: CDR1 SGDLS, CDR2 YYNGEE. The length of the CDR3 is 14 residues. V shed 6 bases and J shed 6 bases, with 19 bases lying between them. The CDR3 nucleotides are TGTGCCAGCACCCCTAGTATTGGGGGGAGCGAGCAGTACTTC. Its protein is CASTPSIGGSEQYF.